This note documents a single TCR beta chain sequence. These data come from a study of blood T cell repertoires in COVID-19. Background on the study: Donors in the United States, Italy and Spain gave samples during acute or convalescent COVID-19. From T cells, B-cell-depleted T cells, or PBMCs came the material, which was cDNA or gDNA.

The age range of participants was about 18 to 95 years, with residence in some 25 US areas. Under the authors' procedure: Reference gene primer amplification yielded estimated nucleated cell counts. Here immunoSEQ multiplex PCR was the method, and the copy in TCRdb shows in-frame clones only, minus some. The V and J calls and clone size come from that table; D and trimming were worked out from the DNA. The sample lists 150,000 to 200,000 clones, approximately 82% seen once, with more than 4.5% in the top ten. The clonotype was recovered from a woman aged 55-70 years with acute COVID-19. Sequencing was carried out using PBMCs or T cells enriched from blood (not recorded which).

CDR3 DNA: TGTGCCTGGGGCGGGAGGGCCGGGCGTGAGCAGTTCTTC. Protein sequence: CAWGGRAGREQFF. The genes are TRBV30 and TRBJ2-1; 9 nucleotides line up with TRBD2. From germline, CDR1 is GTSNPN and CDR2 SVGIG (reference sequence). Trimming took 5 bases from V and 9 from J; bases not matched to a gene: 8. CDR3 length: 13 residues. Supplemented by reference TRBV30 and TRBJ2-1, the full variable domain reads SQTIHQWPATLVQPVGSPLSLECTVEGTSNPNLYWYRQAAGRGLQLLFYSVGIGQISSEVPQNLSASRPQDRQFILSSKKLLLSDSGFYLCAWGGRAGREQFFGPGTRLTVL.